This T cell receptor beta chain was documented in a study of T-cell memory formation after mild COVID-19. Turning to the study itself: The TCR clusters were mostly specific to one donor.

CDR1 and CDR2 from the germline V gene are KGHSH and LQKENI. V dropped 1 base and J dropped 1 base, with 5 bases sitting between them. The CDR3 is 15 residues long. TCRalpha and TCRbeta libraries used 5'RACE with constant-segment primers and UMIs. TCRdb re-derived calls from the 5' RACE reads in MiXCR, one entry per CDR3 protein. The sample holds 270,000 or so distinct CDR3 sequences, over 15% seen once. As for this clonotype: Its specificity is unknown.

The study, taken as a whole, reports: Some responding clones appeared in pre-infection memory, suggesting cross-reactive memory joined. The main location of contracting CD4+ clones was CM and EM, and that of contracting CD8+ clones was EMRA.

The receptor was derived from a man aged 18 to 29 who had mild COVID-19 (a few samples of this study predate the infection). Cell type and time point are not known. The sample was PBMCs or a T cell subset sorted from them (not recorded which). The chain recombines TRBV18 with TRBJ2-6, with D unclear. The CDR3 is CASSPQESGANVLTF. The CDR3 region has the DNA TGTGCCAGCTCACCACAAGAATCTGGGGCCAACGTCCTGACTTTC.